This is a list of T cell receptor beta chains from one sample in a study of blood T cell repertoires in COVID-19. Only in-frame clones appear in the TCRdb table, and some are missing; sequencing was by immunoSEQ multiplex PCR. Among over 120,000 clones, 80% were seen once, and the ten largest hold around 3.7%. Sequencing was carried out using peripheral blood. The receptor source for this set is an older man who had recovered from COVID-19. CDR3s include the opening cysteine and the closing phenylalanine or tryptophan. D genes are given only for firm matches. Not all rows give a size; the values are once, few, many and, for expanded clones, a class.

size	V	J	D	CDR3	DNA
few	TRBV2	TRBJ2-1	TRBD2	CASTNRGGNEQFF	TGTGCCAGCACCAATCGCGGGGGAAATGAGCAGTTCTTC
.	TRBV15	TRBJ2-7	.	CATSSARVGYEQYF	TGTGCCACCAGCAGTGCCAGGGTGGGCTACGAGCAGTACTTC
.	TRBV12-3/TRBV12-4	TRBJ1-2	.	CASGDRYYGYTF	TGTGCCAGCGGAGACAGGTACTATGGCTACACCTTC
.	TRBV18	TRBJ2-1	.	CASSPGGGKRNEQFF	TGTGCCAGCTCACCAGGAGGAGGAAAAAGGAATGAGCAGTTCTTC
.	TRBV15	TRBJ2-7	TRBD2	CATSRDLREAYEQYF	TGTGCCACCAGCAGAGACTTGCGGGAGGCCTACGAGCAGTACTTC
.	TRBV6-6	TRBJ2-7	TRBD1	CASSPTGGDEQYF	TGTGCCAGCAGTCCGACAGGGGGCGACGAGCAGTACTTC
.	TRBV29-1	TRBJ2-5	.	CSVERAGTGDTQYF	TGCAGCGTTGAGAGGGCGGGAACCGGGGACACCCAGTACTTC
few	TRBV29-1	TRBJ2-2	.	CSIQQGNTGELFF	TGCAGCATACAACAGGGTAACACCGGGGAGCTGTTTTTT
.	TRBV18	TRBJ1-5	TRBD1	CASSPSSRGQPQHF	TGTGCCAGCTCTCCTTCTAGCAGGGGGCAGCCCCAGCATTTT
.	TRBV5-1	TRBJ1-2	.	CASSPTGDNYGYTF	TGCGCCAGCAGCCCCACGGGGGATAACTATGGCTACACCTTC
.	TRBV12-3/TRBV12-4	TRBJ1-3	.	CASRTASGNTIYF	TGTGCCAGCAGGACTGCGTCTGGAAACACCATATATTTT
.	TRBV7-9	TRBJ1-2	TRBD1	CASRDRDFYGYTF	TGTGCCAGCAGGGACAGGGACTTCTATGGCTACACCTTC
.	TRBV9	TRBJ1-2	TRBD1	CASSPWDREPGGYTF	TGTGCCAGCAGCCCATGGGACAGGGAGCCTGGGGGCTACACCTTC
.	TRBV7-2	TRBJ2-5	.	CASTNFFGSLETQYF	TGTGCCAGCACCAACTTTTTCGGGAGTCTAGAGACCCAGTACTTC
.	TRBV11-2	TRBJ2-7	TRBD2	CASSSLAVLSPGSHEQYF	TGTGCCAGCAGCTCACTAGCGGTCCTCTCTCCGGGGTCCCACGAGCAGTACTTC
.	TRBV7-9	TRBJ2-7	TRBD2	CASSPQAGSRPYEQYF	TGTGCCAGCAGCCCCCAAGCGGGGAGCCGACCCTACGAGCAGTACTTC
.	TRBV30	TRBJ2-7	TRBD2	CAWSWGSGSEQYF	TGTGCCTGGAGTTGGGGTAGCGGGAGCGAGCAGTACTTC
.	TRBV19	TRBJ2-1	.	CASSKTTSLSSYNEQFF	TGTGCCAGTAGTAAGACGACTAGTCTGAGCTCCTACAATGAGCAGTTCTTC
few	TRBV11-3	TRBJ2-1	TRBD2	CASSLGLASGSDEQFF	TGTGCCAGCAGCTTAGGCCTAGCTAGCGGGAGCGATGAGCAGTTCTTC
.	TRBV30	TRBJ2-2	TRBD1	CAWSRGTGDTGELFF	TGTGCCTGGAGTAGAGGGACAGGGGACACCGGGGAGCTGTTTTTT
.	TRBV18	TRBJ1-1	TRBD1	CASSPRTGGIEAFF	TGTGCCAGCTCCCCAAGGACAGGGGGCATAGAAGCTTTCTTT
.	TRBV13	TRBJ2-7	.	CASSLGTDTSYEQYF	TGTGCCAGCAGCTTAGGAACCGACACTTCCTACGAGCAGTACTTC
.	TRBV15	TRBJ2-1	.	CATSLQPQNRADYNEQFF	TGTGCCACCTCCCTCCAACCTCAAAACAGGGCCGACTACAATGAGCAGTTCTTC
.	TRBV4-1	TRBJ2-7	TRBD1	CASSQPGTGAHEQYF	TGCGCCAGCAGCCAACCCGGGACAGGGGCCCACGAGCAGTACTTC
.	TRBV7-6	TRBJ2-1	TRBD2	CASSLGGRAGNEQFF	TGTGCCAGCAGCTTAGGCGGGAGGGCCGGAAATGAGCAGTTCTTC
once	TRBV20-1	TRBJ2-7	.	CSALFYEQYF	TGCAGTGCTTTATTCTACGAGCAGTACTTC
once	TRBV20-1	TRBJ1-2	.	CSASGLGGYTF	TGCAGTGCTTCAGGGTTGGGTGGCTACACCTTC
.	TRBV13	TRBJ2-1	TRBD2	CASSPLAYRTSGRLNEQFF	TGTGCCAGCAGCCCCCTCGCTTATCGCACTAGCGGGAGACTGAATGAGCAGTTCTTC
.	TRBV3-1/TRBV3-2	TRBJ2-2	TRBD1	CASSLGQADTGELFF	TGTGCCAGCAGCCTGGGACAGGCGGACACCGGGGAGCTGTTTTTT
.	TRBV4-1	TRBJ2-2	.	CASSLVANTGELFF	TGCGCCAGCAGCCTCGTAGCGAACACCGGGGAGCTGTTTTTT
few	TRBV19	TRBJ2-1	TRBD2	CASRLTSVSYNEQFF	TGTGCCAGTAGACTAACTAGCGTCTCCTACAATGAGCAGTTCTTC
.	TRBV5-6	TRBJ1-2	TRBD1	CASSLVGQSDGYTF	TGTGCCAGCAGCTTGGTGGGACAGTCGGATGGCTACACCTTC
few	TRBV7-2	TRBJ2-7	TRBD1	CASTPPGQPYEQYF	TGTGCCAGCACCCCGCCGGGACAGCCCTACGAGCAGTACTTC
.	TRBV15	TRBJ2-7	TRBD2	CATSRAGTSGTYEQYF	TGTGCCACCAGCAGAGCAGGGACTAGCGGGACCTACGAGCAGTACTTC
.	TRBV10-2	TRBJ2-7	TRBD2	CASTAGTSGSWEQYF	TGCGCCAGCACCGCGGGGACTAGCGGGAGTTGGGAGCAGTACTTC
.	TRBV2	TRBJ2-1	TRBD2	CASSGASGSYNEQFF	TGTGCCAGCAGTGGCGCTAGCGGGAGTTACAATGAGCAGTTCTTC
.	TRBV10-2	TRBJ2-3	TRBD2	CASTSSGSGDTQYF	TGCGCCAGCACCTCTAGCGGGAGCGGCGATACGCAGTATTTT
.	TRBV5-1	TRBJ2-1	TRBD2	CASSGAGTSGYNEQFF	TGCGCCAGCAGCGGCGCCGGGACTAGCGGATACAATGAGCAGTTCTTC
.	TRBV2	TRBJ1-1	.	CASSVERGTEAFF	TGTGCCAGCAGCGTAGAAAGGGGGACTGAAGCTTTCTTT
.	TRBV21-1	TRBJ2-3	.	CASSPRGPRGGVVDTQYF	TGTGCCAGCAGCCCCCGGGGGCCACGGGGGGGGGTAGTAGATACGCAGTATTTT
once	TRBV19	TRBJ1-2	TRBD1	CASSRDRDYGYTF	TGTGCCAGTAGCAGGGACAGGGACTATGGCTACACCTTC
few	TRBV3-1/TRBV3-2	TRBJ1-1	TRBD1	CASSHEDRGNTEAFF	TGTGCCAGCAGCCATGAGGACAGGGGAAACACTGAAGCTTTCTTT
.	TRBV4-1	TRBJ2-1	.	CASSQESSRSYNEQFF	TGCGCCAGCAGCCAAGAGTCTAGCCGCTCCTACAATGAGCAGTTCTTC
once	TRBV5-1	TRBJ2-5	TRBD1	CASSRRSLVPSGTGGRETQYF	TGCGCCAGCAGCCGTAGATCCCTCGTGCCCTCCGGGACAGGGGGTCGGGAGACCCAGTACTTC
.	TRBV5-1	TRBJ2-7	.	CASSLVSSSYEQYF	TGCGCCAGCAGCTTGGTCTCCAGCTCCTACGAGCAGTACTTC
.	TRBV9	TRBJ2-7	TRBD2	CASSLGTSGIYEQYF	TGTGCCAGCAGCCTCGGGACTAGCGGGATCTACGAGCAGTACTTC
.	TRBV11-2	TRBJ2-7	TRBD1	CASSTRTGGPYEQYF	TGTGCCAGCAGCACCCGGACAGGGGGCCCCTACGAGCAGTACTTC
.	TRBV7-2	TRBJ2-7	TRBD2	CASGERGTYEQYF	TGTGCCAGCGGAGAGCGGGGCACCTACGAGCAGTACTTC
.	TRBV9	TRBJ1-4	.	CASSATATNEKLFF	TGTGCCAGCAGCGCAACAGCAACTAATGAAAAACTGTTTTTT
once	TRBV14	TRBJ2-5	.	CASSRGSPYQETQYF	TGTGCCAGCAGCCGAGGGAGTCCGTACCAAGAGACCCAGTACTTC
.	TRBV29-1	TRBJ2-7	.	CSVEGRDYEQYF	TGCAGCGTTGAAGGCAGGGATTACGAGCAGTACTTC
.	TRBV6-5	TRBJ2-1	TRBD2	CASSYGERERNEQFF	TGTGCCAGCAGTTACGGCGAGCGGGAGCGCAATGAGCAGTTCTTC
.	TRBV4-3	TRBJ2-7	TRBD2	CASSPHRQRESDEQYF	TGCGCCAGCAGCCCCCATCGCCAGCGGGAGTCAGACGAGCAGTACTTC
.	TRBV5-1	TRBJ2-5	TRBD1	CASRTGTGGAETQYF	TGCGCCAGCAGAACCGGGACAGGGGGCGCGGAGACCCAGTACTTC